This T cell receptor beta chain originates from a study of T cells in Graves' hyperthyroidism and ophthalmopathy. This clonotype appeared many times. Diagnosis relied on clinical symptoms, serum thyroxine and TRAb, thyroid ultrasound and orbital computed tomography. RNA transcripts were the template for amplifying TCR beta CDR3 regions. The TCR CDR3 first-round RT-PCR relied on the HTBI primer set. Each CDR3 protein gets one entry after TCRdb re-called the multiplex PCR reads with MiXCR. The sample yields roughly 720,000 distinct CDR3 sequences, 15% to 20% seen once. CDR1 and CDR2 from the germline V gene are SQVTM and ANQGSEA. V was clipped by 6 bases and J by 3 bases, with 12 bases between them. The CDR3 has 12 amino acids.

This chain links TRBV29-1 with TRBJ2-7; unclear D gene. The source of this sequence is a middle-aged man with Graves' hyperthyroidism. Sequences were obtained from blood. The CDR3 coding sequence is TGCAGCGTCGCTGCCTCCATCTACGAGCAGTACTTC. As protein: CSVAASIYEQYF.